Sequencing of this T cell receptor beta chain was carried out in a study of Ad26.COV2.S vaccination and SARS-CoV-2 variants. On the study more broadly: Ad26.COV2.S given intramuscularly, once or twice 56 days apart.

The treatment was: 19 received Ad26.COV2.S at low or high dose, single or two shots; five or six received placebo; per-sample allocation not given. Specimen acquisition occurred on day 63 following the initial vaccine or placebo injection. It was an adult aged 18-55 years in Boston who was the donor. Expressing Wuhan-strain SARS-CoV-2 spike, an Ad26 vector served as the vaccine. The CDR3 is 14 residues long. Looked up from germline, CDR1 is SGDLS and CDR2 is YYNGEE. Trimming took 1 base from V and 0 from J, leaving 4 bases between them. As regards this clone: Antigen specificity is unknown.

Study conclusions and caveats: Vaccine and placebo recipients had comparable breadth of non-spike TCRs.

Data came from immunoSEQ multiplex PCR; TCRdb stores just in-frame clones and leaves some out. Of about 350,000 clones detected, around 88% appear once; the ten largest clones hold about 5%. V usage is TRBV9 and J usage is TRBJ2-2; D is unclear. This clonotype was obtained from a person aged 18-65 years who received the Ad26.COV2.S COVID-19 vaccine or a placebo. The specimen was peripheral blood, collected in a trial of Ad26.COV2.S vaccine versus placebo. The CDR3 protein is CASSVQPNTGELFF. The CDR3, as DNA: TGTGCCAGCAGCGTACAACCGAACACCGGGGAGCTGTTTTTT.